This T cell receptor beta chain was obtained from a study of blood T cell repertoires in COVID-19. Turning to the study itself: From T cells, B-cell-depleted T cells, or PBMCs came the material, which was cDNA or gDNA.

V was pared by 0 bases and J by 3 bases, with 9 bases between. The CDR3 is made up of 14 amino acids. The germline V gene encodes CDR1 SGHAT and CDR2 FQNNGV. Self-reported history from a screening survey and questionnaire set each donor's cohort. The assay was immunoSEQ multiplex PCR, and TCRdb's table has in-frame clones only and misses some. This table has about 230,000 clones, roughly 91% appearing once. This TCR was recovered from a young woman with acute COVID-19. Sequenced: PBMCs or T cells enriched from blood (not recorded which). V is TRBV11-2 and J is TRBJ2-7; D perhaps matches TRBD1 (6 bases). CDR3 nucleotides: TGTGCCAGCAGCTTAGAACAGGGCTTCTACGAGCAGTACTTC. Amino acid sequence: CASSLEQGFYEQYF.